The 18 T cell receptor beta chains below were found in one sample sequenced in a study of T cells after yellow fever vaccination. TCRdb independently ran MiXCR on the 5' RACE reads; one entry per CDR3 protein. The sample includes about 130,000 distinct CDR3 sequences, 6.5% to 8% of them seen just once. The starting material was CD4+ T cells sorted from PBMCs, obtained 9 to 10 days after the first yellow fever vaccination. The receptors were sampled from a man aged 18-30 years who received the YFV17D yellow fever vaccine.

This clonotype was picked up many times. V gene TRBV11-2 combines with J gene TRBJ2-5, with 12 nucleotides matching TRBD2. CDR3 length: 16 amino acids. Germline V gives CDR1 SGHAT, CDR2 FQNNGV. The V gene end was trimmed by 6 bases and the J gene end by 2 bases; junction bases not matched to a gene: 7. CDR3 loop: CASSLTGLAGQETQYF. In nucleotides, the CDR3 is TGTGCCAGCAGTCTTACCGGACTAGCGGGGCAAGAGACCCAGTACTTC.

This clonotype was seen repeatedly, ten times or more. The J gene is TRBJ2-2, the V gene TRBV5-1; D unclear. In germline, CDR1 is SGHRS, CDR2 YFSETQ. The length of the CDR3 is 13 residues. V lost 1 base, J lost 6 bases, and 7 bases lay in between. CDR3 coding DNA: TGCGCCAGCAGCTTGAAGGTACCCGGGGAGCTGTTTTTT. It is translated as CASSLKVPGELFF.

This clonotype showed up many times. This chain connects TRBV12-3 or TRBV12-4 to TRBJ1-6; D unclear. The CDR3 has 14 residues. The germline V and J ends were trimmed by 6 bases and 8 bases, with 14 bases remaining between them. Here the CDR3 DNA reads TGTGCCAGCAGCCTAAGGGCTGATCATTCACCCCTCCACTTT. Amino acid sequence: CASSLRADHSPLHF.

The chain couples TRBV6-1 to TRBJ2-5; 9 bases map to TRBD2. Germline V gene data show CDR1 as MNHNS and CDR2 as SASEGT. This CDR3 contains 18 residues. The V gene end was trimmed by 8 bases and the J gene end by 4 bases; junction bases not matched to a gene: 20. CDR3 coding DNA: TGTGCCAGCTCCCAAGGGGCGGGGGGGCCAGCAGTGGGAGAGACCCAGTACTTC. Translating it yields CASSQGAGGPAVGETQYF.

The rearrangement uses TRBV4-3 and TRBJ2-2; TRBD2 aligns across 10 bases. V lost 0 bases and J lost 5; bases outside the gene matches: 9. CDR3 size: 18 residues. Germline V gene lookup returns CDR1 LGHNA and CDR2 YSLEER. The CDR3 loop reads CASSQEGPRTSGTGELFF. The CDR3 DNA reads TGCGCCAGCAGCCAAGAAGGGCCAAGGACTAGCGGAACCGGGGAGCTGTTTTTT.

This clonotype has ten or more counts. This chain connects TRBV19 to TRBJ1-5; tentative D call: TRBD1 (6 bases). Germline V gives CDR1 LNHDA, CDR2 SQIVND (reference sequence). This CDR3 has 16 amino acids. The germline V and J ends were trimmed by 5 bases and 5 bases, with 19 bases remaining between them. CDR3 protein: CASSRLGATSHQPQHF. The CDR3, as DNA: TGTGCCAGTAGTCGCTTGGGGGCTACGTCCCATCAGCCCCAGCATTTT. The whole variable domain, remainder taken from reference TRBV19 and TRBJ1-5, is DGGITQSPKYLFRKEGQNVTLSCEQNLNHDAMYWYRQDPGQGLRLIYYSQIVNDFQKGDIAEGYSVSREKKESFPLTVTSAQKNPTAFYLCASSRLGATSHQPQHFGDGTRLSIL.

V gene TRBV10-1 combines with J gene TRBJ1-4; D call uncertain. CDR1 and CDR2 (germline): WNHNN, SYGVQD (reference sequence). V was pared by 9 bases and J by 5 bases, with 16 bases between. The CDR3 covers 14 residues. CDR3 bases: TGCGCCAGACCGACGCCCAGGTGGAATGAAAAACTGTTTTTT. Amino acids: CARPTPRWNEKLFF.

This clonotype came up many times. This rearrangement joins TRBV7-9 to TRBJ2-3; D call uncertain. Germline CDR1 SEHNR, CDR2 FQNEAQ (reference sequence). This CDR3 has 13 amino acids. Trimming took 7 bases from V and 1 from J, leaving 9 bases between them. The CDR3: CASKPQGTDTQYF. The CDR3, as DNA: TGTGCCAGCAAGCCCCAGGGCACAGATACGCAGTATTTT.

This clonotype was seen at least ten times. The chain has TRBV18 and TRBJ1-2; a weak D match, TRBD1 (6 bases). The CDR3 length is 13 residues. Germline CDR1 and CDR2: KGHSH and LQKENI. V was pared by 5 bases and J by 5 bases, with 12 bases between. The CDR3 loop is CASSADSQYGYTF. As DNA, the CDR3 is TGTGCCAGCTCAGCGGACAGTCAATATGGCTACACCTTC. The full variable domain, rest sourced from reference TRBV18 and TRBJ1-2, is NAGVMQNPRHLVRRRGQEARLRCSPMKGHSHVYWYRQLPEEGLKFMVYLQKENIIDESGMPKERFSAEFPKEGPSILRIQQVVRGDSAAYFCASSADSQYGYTFGSGTRLTVV.

Concerning this clonotype itself: A read error may explain this, as a much larger clone is one base away. The V and J genes are TRBV5-1 and TRBJ1-1; weak D call: TRBD1 (5 bases). The V gene lost 0 bases and the J gene lost 6 bases, with 12 bases spanning the gap. This CDR3 region has 14 residues. Germline assignment: CDR1 SGHRS and CDR2 YFSETQ. The CDR3 region is CASSLGGAPPEAFF. In DNA, the CDR3 is TGCGCCAGCAGCTTGGGTGGGGCTCCGCCTGAAGCTTTCTTT. Full variable domain (remainder filled in from reference TRBV5-1 and TRBJ1-1): KAGVTQTPRYLIKTRGQQVTLSCSPISGHRSVSWYQQTPGQGLQFLFEYFSETQRNKGNFPGRFSGRQFSNSRSEMNVSTLELGDSALYLCASSLGGAPPEAFFGQGTRLTVV.

This clonotype was counted at least ten times. The CDR3 reads CASSQATSGVADTQYF. CDR3 bases: TGTGCCAGCAGCCAAGCGACTAGCGGGGTGGCAGATACGCAGTATTTT. The J gene is TRBJ2-3, the V gene TRBV4-2; 11 bases agree with TRBD2. Germline values: CDR1 LGHNA, CDR2 YNFKEQ. J was trimmed by 4 bases and V by 1 base; bases with no gene match: 4. This CDR3 is 16 amino acids long.

The rearrangement uses TRBV7-2 and TRBJ2-5; D might be TRBD1 (6 bases). Germline V gene sequence: CDR1 SGHTA, CDR2 FQGNSA. The CDR3 is 14 residues long. V gave up 3 bases and J gave up 5 bases, with 13 bases separating them. The CDR3 sequence is CASSLGQGWETQYF. The CDR3 DNA sequence: TGTGCCAGCAGCTTGGGTCAGGGGTGGGAGACCCAGTACTTC.

This clonotype was seen at least ten times. V and J are TRBV5-1 and TRBJ1-5, with TRBD1 matching over 9 bases. The V gene end was trimmed by 4 bases and the J gene end by 6 bases; junction bases not matched to a gene: 5. This CDR3 is built from 14 residues. Germline V gene sequence: CDR1 SGHRS, CDR2 YFSETQ. CDR3 nucleotide sequence: TGCGCCAGCAGCCCAGGGACAGGGATTCAGCCCCAGCATTTT. Its protein product is CASSPGTGIQPQHF.

The chain recombines TRBV2 with TRBJ2-3; D not resolved. The CDR3 contains 13 residues. CDR1 and CDR2 from the germline V gene are SNHLY and FYNNEI. V was cut by 3 bases and J by 5 bases, with 9 bases left in between. CDR3 in DNA: TGTGCCAGCAGTGACGACCCGGGAGATACGCAGTATTTT. This encodes CASSDDPGDTQYF.

This clonotype was counted ten times or more. The chain carries TRBV29-1 and TRBJ2-3; a possible D gene is TRBD1 (6 bases). Germline values: CDR1 SQVTM, CDR2 ANQGSEA. V dropped 7 bases and J dropped 0 bases, with 23 bases sitting between them. CDR3 size: 17 residues. The DNA of the CDR3 is TGCAGCGCCCTTATCCAGGGGCCGGCCGCCAGCACAGATACGCAGTATTTT. Its protein is CSALIQGPAASTDTQYF.

This chain joins TRBV11-3 and TRBJ2-6, with 8 bases lining up with TRBD2. Germline V gene lookup returns CDR1 SGHNT and CDR2 YENEEA. With 4 bases clipped from V and 2 bases from J, the junction kept 4 bases outside the gene matches. The CDR3 consists of 16 residues. This chain's CDR3 is CASSSERGPGANVLTF. CDR3 bases: TGTGCCAGCAGCTCAGAGCGGGGGCCTGGGGCCAACGTCCTGACTTTC. Variable domain in full (rest from reference TRBV11-3 and TRBJ2-6): EAGVVQSPRYKIIEKKQPVAFWCNPISGHNTLYWYLQNLGQGPELLIRYENEEAVDDSQLPKDRFSAERLKGVDSTLKIQPAELGDSAVYLCASSSERGPGANVLTFGAGSRLTVL.

Concerning this clonotype itself: This may come from a read error, since a much larger clone is one base off. This chain links TRBV7-2 with TRBJ2-7; possibly TRBD1 for D (5 bases). Deletions cut 6 bases from V and 3 bases from J, with 15 bases between. Germline values: CDR1 SGHTA, CDR2 FQGNSA. The CDR3 has 14 amino acids. CDR3 DNA sequence: TGTGCCAGCAGTTCCGAGGACACGTTCTACGAGCAGTACTTC. It codes for CASSSEDTFYEQYF.

Ten or more counts support this clonotype. The rearrangement links TRBV5-1 to TRBJ2-5; 7 nucleotides agree with TRBD2. The germline CDR1 and CDR2 sequences are SGHRS and YFSETQ. The CDR3 spans 15 residues. The V and J ends lost 0 bases and 2 bases, in that order; junction bases with no gene match: 4. In nucleotides, the CDR3 is TGCGCCAGCAGCTTGGGGGACTACACACAAGAGACCCAGTACTTC. It specifies CASSLGDYTQETQYF.